This entry is about one T cell receptor (beta chain). PCR involved 60 Vbeta and 13 Jbeta primers. Measured with immunoSEQ multiplex PCR; TCRdb has only the in-frame clones, and not every one. The data hold some 120,000 clones, with roughly a tenth observed a single time. Germline V gene data show CDR1 as SGHTA and CDR2 as FQGNSA. The CDR3 covers 13 residues. The V gene lost 2 bases and the J gene lost 3 bases, with 6 bases spanning the gap. The sample belongs to a study of cytomegalovirus exposure and HLA in healthy donors. The V and J genes are TRBV7-2 and TRBJ2-3; D gene ambiguous. The sequencing sample was made of PBMCs. The sequence came from a young man in good health and CMV-seronegative. CDR3 region: CASSLYLTDTQYF. In DNA, the CDR3 is TGTGCCAGCAGCTTATATCTGACAGATACGCAGTATTTT. Together with reference TRBV7-2 and TRBJ2-3, the CDR3 gives the full variable domain: GAGVSQSPSNKVTEKGKDVELRCDPISGHTALYWYRQSLGQGLEFLIYFQGNSAPDKSGLPSDRFSAERTGGSVSTLTIQRTQQEDSAVYLCASSLYLTDTQYFGPGTRLTVL.